The entry below gives a single T cell receptor (beta chain) sequence along with its context. The study pulled out CD4+ and CD8+ cells with positive magnetic bead selection and then checked their purity by flow cytometry. V dropped 2 bases and J dropped 4 bases, with 1 base sitting between them. The CDR3 is made up of 11 amino acids. Germline values: CDR1 KGHSH, CDR2 LQKENI. This specimen belongs to a study of somatic mutations in cytotoxic T cells in rheumatoid arthritis. The table came from immunoSEQ multiplex PCR; TCRdb's copy has only in-frame clones and leaves some out. The data show 15,000 to 20,000 clones, with roughly four fifths seen just once and over 15% held by the top ten.

The receptor was isolated from a woman between 50 and 59 years old with rheumatoid arthritis. The sample was CD8+ T cells sorted from blood. The gene calls are TRBV18 and TRBJ2-3, with D unresolved. This chain's CDR3 is CASSPADTQYF. CDR3 bases: TGTGCCAGCTCACCAGCAGATACGCAGTATTTT.